Detailed here is one T cell receptor beta chain. As yet, its antigen is unknown. This sample was taken from a study of T cell repertoires and HLA-DP antigens. Study-wide context: Average DNA input: roughly 200 ng for CD137+CD4+ sorts, approximately 1,200 ng pre-culture.

Generated by immunoSEQ multiplex PCR, the TCRdb table keeps only in-frame clones and is missing some. There are 55,000 to 80,000 clones in the sample; 80% occur only once, and roughly 1.5% lies in the top ten. Germline lookup yields CDR1 SNHLY and CDR2 FYNNEI. V was trimmed by 6 bases and J by 1 base, leaving 18 bases between them. The CDR3 sequence is 16 residues long. CD4+ T cells, purified by negative selection, averaged roughly 98% purity. The sequenced material came from CD4+ T cells from PBMCs. The chain joins TRBV2 to TRBJ2-5; D gene unclear. This receptor was taken from a man between 60 and 75 years old in good health and CMV-seronegative. In nucleotides, the CDR3 is TGTGCCAGCAGGGTCACAGCGCTTAGGGTCCAAGAGACCCAGTACTTC. Translation: CASRVTALRVQETQYF.